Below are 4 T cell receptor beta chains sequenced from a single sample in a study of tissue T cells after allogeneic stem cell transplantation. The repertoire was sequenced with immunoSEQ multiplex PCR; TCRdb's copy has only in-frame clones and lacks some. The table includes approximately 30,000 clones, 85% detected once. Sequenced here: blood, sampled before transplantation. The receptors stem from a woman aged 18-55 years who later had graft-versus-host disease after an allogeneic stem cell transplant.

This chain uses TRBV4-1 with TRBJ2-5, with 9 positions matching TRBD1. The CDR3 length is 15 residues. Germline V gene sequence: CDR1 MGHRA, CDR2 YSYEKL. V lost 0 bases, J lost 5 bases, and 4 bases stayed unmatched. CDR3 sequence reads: CASSQDLDRGETQYF. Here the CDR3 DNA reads TGCGCCAGCAGCCAAGATCTGGACAGGGGTGAGACCCAGTACTTC.

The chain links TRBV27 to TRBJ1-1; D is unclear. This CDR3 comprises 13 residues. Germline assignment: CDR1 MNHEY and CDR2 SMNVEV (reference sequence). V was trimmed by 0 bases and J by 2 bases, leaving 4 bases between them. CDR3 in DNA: TGTGCCAGCAGTTTATCTTACAACACTGAAGCTTTCTTT. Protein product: CASSLSYNTEAFF.

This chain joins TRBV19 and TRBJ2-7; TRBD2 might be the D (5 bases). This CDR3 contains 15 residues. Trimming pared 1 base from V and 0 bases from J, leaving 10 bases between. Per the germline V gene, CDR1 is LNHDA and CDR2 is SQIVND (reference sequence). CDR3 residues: CASSIGGFNSYEQYF. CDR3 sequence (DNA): TGTGCCAGTAGTATAGGCGGGTTTAACTCCTACGAGCAGTACTTC.

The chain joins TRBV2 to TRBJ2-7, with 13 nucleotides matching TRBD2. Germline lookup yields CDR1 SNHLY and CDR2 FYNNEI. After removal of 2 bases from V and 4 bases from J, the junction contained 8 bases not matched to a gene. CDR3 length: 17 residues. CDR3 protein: CASSESLLAGGRYEQYF. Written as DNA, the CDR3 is TGTGCCAGCAGTGAATCCCTACTAGCGGGGGGGCGGTACGAGCAGTACTTC. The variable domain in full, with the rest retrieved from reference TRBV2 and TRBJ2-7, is EPEVTQTPSHQVTQMGQEVILRCVPISNHLYFYWYRQILGQKVEFLVSFYNNEISEKSEIFDDQFSVERPDGSNFTLKIRSTKLEDSAMYFCASSESLLAGGRYEQYFGPGTRLTVT.